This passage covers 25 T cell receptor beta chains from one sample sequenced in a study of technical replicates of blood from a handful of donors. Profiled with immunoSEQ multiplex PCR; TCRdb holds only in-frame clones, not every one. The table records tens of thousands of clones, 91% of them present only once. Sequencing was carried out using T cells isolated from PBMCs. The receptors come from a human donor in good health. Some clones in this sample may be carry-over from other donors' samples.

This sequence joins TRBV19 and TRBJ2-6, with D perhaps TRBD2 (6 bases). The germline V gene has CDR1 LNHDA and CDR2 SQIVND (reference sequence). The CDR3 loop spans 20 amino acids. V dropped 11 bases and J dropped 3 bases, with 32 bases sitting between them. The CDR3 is CALRPGEMLPLYRGANVLTF. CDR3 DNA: TGTGCCTTAAGGCCGGGAGAAATGCTTCCCCTCTATCGTGGGGCCAACGTCCTGACTTTC.

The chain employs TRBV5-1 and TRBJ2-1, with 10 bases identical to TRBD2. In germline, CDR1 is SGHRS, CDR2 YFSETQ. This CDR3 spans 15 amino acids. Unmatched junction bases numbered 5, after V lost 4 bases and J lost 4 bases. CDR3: CASSLGLAYYNEQFF. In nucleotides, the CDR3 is TGCGCCAGCAGCCTGGGACTAGCGTATTACAATGAGCAGTTCTTC. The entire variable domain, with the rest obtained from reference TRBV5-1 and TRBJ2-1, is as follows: KAGVTQTPRYLIKTRGQQVTLSCSPISGHRSVSWYQQTPGQGLQFLFEYFSETQRNKGNFPGRFSGRQFSNSRSEMNVSTLELGDSALYLCASSLGLAYYNEQFFGPGTRLTVL.

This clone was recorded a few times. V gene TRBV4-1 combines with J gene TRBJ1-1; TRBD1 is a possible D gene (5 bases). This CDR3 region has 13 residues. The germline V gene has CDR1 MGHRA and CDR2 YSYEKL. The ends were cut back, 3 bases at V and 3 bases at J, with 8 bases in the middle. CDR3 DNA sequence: TGCGCCAGCAGCCAGAGACAGCACACTGAAGCTTTCTTT. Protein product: CASSQRQHTEAFF.

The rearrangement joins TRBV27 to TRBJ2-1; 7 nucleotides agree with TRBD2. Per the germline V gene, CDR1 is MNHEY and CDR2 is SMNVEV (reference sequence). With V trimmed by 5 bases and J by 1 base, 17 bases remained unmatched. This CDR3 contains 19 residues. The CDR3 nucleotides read TGTGCCAGCAGTCCCTCCCCTCCTAGCGGCCTACTTTCCTACAATGAGCAGTTCTTC. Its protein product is CASSPSPPSGLLSYNEQFF.

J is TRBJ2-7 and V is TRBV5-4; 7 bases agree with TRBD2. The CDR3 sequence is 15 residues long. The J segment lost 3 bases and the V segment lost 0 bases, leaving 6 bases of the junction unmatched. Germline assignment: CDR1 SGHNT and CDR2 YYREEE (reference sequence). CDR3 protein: CASSLDLADIYEQYF. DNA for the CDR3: TGTGCCAGCAGCTTGGACCTAGCGGATATCTACGAGCAGTACTTC.

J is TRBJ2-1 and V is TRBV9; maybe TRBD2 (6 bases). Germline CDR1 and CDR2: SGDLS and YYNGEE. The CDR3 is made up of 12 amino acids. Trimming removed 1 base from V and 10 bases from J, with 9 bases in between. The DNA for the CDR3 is TGTGCCAGCAGCGTAAGGCGGGGCGAGCAGTTCTTC. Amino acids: CASSVRRGEQFF. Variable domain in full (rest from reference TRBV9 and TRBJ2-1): DSGVTQTPKHLITATGQRVTLRCSPRSGDLSVYWYQQSLDQGLQFLIQYYNGEERAKGNILERFSAQQFPDLHSELNLSSLELGDSALYFCASSVRRGEQFFGPGTRLTVL.

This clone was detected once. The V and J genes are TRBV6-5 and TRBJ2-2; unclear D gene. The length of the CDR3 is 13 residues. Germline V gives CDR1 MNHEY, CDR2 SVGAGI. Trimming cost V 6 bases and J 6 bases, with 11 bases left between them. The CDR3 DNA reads TGTGCCAGCAGCAATCAGGTTGCCGGGGAGCTGTTTTTT. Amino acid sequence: CASSNQVAGELFF.

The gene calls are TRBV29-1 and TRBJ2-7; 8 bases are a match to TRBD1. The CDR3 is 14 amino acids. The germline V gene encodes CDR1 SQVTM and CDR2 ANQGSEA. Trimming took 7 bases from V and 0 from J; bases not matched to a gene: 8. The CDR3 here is CSAQKGQASYEQYF. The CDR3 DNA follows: TGCAGCGCACAAAAGGGACAGGCCTCCTACGAGCAGTACTTC.

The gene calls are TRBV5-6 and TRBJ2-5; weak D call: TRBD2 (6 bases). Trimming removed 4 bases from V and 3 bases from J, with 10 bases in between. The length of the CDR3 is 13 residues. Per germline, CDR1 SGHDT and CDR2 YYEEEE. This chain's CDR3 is CASSRGTEETQYF. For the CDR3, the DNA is TGTGCCAGCAGCCGGGGGACGGAAGAGACCCAGTACTTC.

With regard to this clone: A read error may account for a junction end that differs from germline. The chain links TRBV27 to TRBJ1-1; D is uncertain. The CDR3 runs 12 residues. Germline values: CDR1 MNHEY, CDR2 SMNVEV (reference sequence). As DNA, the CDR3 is TGTGCCAGCGGGCGGAGGAACTCTGAAGCTTTCTTT. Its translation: CASGRRNSEAFF.

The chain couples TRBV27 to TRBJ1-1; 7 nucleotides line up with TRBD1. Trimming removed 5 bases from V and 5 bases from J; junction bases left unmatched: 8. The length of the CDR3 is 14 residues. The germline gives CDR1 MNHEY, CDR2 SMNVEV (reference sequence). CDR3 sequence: CASSLGQRWTEAFF. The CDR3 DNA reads TGTGCCAGCAGTCTGGGACAGAGGTGGACTGAAGCTTTCTTT.

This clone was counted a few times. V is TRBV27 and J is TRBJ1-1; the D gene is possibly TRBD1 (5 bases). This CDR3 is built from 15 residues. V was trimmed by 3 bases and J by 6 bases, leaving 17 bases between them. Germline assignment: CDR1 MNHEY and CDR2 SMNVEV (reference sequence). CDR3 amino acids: CASSFKGHWKSEAFF. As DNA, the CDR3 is TGTGCCAGCAGTTTTAAAGGACACTGGAAATCTGAAGCTTTCTTT.

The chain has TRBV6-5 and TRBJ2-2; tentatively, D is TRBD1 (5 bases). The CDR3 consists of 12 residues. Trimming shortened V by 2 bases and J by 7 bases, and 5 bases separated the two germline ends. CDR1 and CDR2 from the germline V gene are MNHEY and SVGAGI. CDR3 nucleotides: TGTGCCAGCAGTTACCAGGGCGGGGAGCTGTTTTTT. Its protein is CASSYQGGELFF.

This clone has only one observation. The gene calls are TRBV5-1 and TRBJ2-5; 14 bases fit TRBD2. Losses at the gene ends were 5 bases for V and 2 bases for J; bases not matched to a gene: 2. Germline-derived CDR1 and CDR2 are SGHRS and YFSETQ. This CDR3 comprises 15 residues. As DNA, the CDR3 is TGCGCCAGCAGTGGGACTAGCGGGAGACAAGAGACCCAGTACTTC. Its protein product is CASSGTSGRQETQYF.

The CDR3 protein is CASSLSRGVNQPQHF. CDR3 sequence (DNA): TGTGCCAGCAGCTTAAGCAGGGGGGTAAATCAGCCCCAGCATTTT. The V and J genes are TRBV7-2 and TRBJ1-5, with 7 bases lining up with TRBD1. The J segment lost 4 bases and the V segment lost 2 bases, leaving 5 bases of the junction unmatched. In germline, CDR1 is SGHTA, CDR2 FQGNSA. The CDR3 covers 15 residues.

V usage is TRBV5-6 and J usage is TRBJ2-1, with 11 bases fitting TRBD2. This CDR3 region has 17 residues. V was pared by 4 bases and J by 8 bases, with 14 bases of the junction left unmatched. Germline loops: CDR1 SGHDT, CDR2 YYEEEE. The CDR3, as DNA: TGTGCCAGCAGCCTACCCATTAGCGGGGGGGGAGGATATGAGCAGTTCTTC. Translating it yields CASSLPISGGGGYEQFF.

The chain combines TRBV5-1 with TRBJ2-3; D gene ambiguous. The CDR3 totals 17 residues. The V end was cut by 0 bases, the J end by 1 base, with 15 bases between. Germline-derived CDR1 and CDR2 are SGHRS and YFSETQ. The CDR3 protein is CASSLETPLGGTDTQYF. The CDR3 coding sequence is TGCGCCAGCAGCTTGGAGACTCCTTTAGGTGGCACAGATACGCAGTATTTT.

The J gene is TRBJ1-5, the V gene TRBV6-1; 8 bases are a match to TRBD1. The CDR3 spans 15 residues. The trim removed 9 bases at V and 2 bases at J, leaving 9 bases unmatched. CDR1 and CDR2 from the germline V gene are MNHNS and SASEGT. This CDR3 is CASNLGQGRNQPQHF. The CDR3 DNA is TGTGCCAGTAATCTCGGACAGGGTCGCAATCAGCCCCAGCATTTT.

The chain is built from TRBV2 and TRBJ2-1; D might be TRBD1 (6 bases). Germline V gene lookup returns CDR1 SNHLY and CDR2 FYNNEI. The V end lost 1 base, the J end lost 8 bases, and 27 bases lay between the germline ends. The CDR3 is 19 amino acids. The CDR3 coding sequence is TGTGCCAGCAGTGAAGATCCTTCAGGGGACGCGGGTCGGTGGGATGAGCAGTTCTTC. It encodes CASSEDPSGDAGRWDEQFF.

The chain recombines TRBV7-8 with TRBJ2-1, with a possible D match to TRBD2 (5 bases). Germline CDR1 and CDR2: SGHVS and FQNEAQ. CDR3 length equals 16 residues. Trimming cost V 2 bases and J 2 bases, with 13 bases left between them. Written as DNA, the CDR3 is TGTGCCAGCAGCTTATCCGGGGTTATGACCTACAATGAGCAGTTCTTC. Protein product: CASSLSGVMTYNEQFF.

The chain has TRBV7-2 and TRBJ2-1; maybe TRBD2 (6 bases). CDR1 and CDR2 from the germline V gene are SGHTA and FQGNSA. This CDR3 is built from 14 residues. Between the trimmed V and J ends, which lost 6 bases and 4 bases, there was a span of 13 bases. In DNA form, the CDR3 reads TGTGCCAGCAGTCTCACCGGGACTTACAATGAGCAGTTCTTC. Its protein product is CASSLTGTYNEQFF.

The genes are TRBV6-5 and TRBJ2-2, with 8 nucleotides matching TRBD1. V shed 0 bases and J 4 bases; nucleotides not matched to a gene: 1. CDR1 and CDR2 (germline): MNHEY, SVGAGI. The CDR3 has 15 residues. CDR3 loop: CASSYSTGGTGELFF. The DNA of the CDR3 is TGTGCCAGCAGTTACTCCACAGGGGGCACCGGGGAGCTGTTTTTT.

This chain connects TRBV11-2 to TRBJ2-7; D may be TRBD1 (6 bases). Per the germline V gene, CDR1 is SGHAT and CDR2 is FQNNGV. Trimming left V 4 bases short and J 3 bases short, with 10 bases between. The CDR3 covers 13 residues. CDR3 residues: CASSSWDIYEQYF. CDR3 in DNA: TGTGCCAGCAGCTCATGGGACATCTACGAGCAGTACTTC.

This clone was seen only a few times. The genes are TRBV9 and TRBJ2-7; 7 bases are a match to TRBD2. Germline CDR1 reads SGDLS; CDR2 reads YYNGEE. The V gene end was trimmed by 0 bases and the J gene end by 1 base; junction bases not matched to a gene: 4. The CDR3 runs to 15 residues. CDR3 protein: CASSVDGTISYEQYF. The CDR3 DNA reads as TGTGCCAGCAGCGTAGACGGGACTATATCCTACGAGCAGTACTTC.

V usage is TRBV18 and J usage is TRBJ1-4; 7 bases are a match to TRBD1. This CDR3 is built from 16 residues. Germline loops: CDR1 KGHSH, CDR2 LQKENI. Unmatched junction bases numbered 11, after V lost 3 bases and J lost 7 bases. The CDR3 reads CASSPDRFGLGEKLFF. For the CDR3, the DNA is TGTGCCAGCTCACCGGACAGGTTCGGACTGGGTGAAAAACTGTTTTTT.